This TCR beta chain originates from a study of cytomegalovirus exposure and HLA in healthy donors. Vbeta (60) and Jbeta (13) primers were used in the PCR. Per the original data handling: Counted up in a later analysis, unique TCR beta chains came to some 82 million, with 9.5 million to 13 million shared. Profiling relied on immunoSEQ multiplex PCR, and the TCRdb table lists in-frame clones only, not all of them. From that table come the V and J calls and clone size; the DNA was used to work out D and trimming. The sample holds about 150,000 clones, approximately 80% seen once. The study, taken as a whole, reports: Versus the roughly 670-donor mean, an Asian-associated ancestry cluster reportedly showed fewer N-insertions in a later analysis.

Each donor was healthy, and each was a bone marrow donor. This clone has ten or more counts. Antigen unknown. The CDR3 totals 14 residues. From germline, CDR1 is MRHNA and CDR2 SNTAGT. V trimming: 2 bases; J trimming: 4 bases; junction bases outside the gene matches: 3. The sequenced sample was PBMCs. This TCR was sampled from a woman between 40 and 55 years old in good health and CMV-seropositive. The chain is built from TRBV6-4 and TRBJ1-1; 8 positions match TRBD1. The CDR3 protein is CASSDTDRGTEAFF. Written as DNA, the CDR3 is TGTGCCAGCAGTGACACCGACAGGGGCACTGAAGCTTTCTTT.